A single sample gave rise to the 22 T cell receptor beta chains below, sequenced in a study of cytomegalovirus exposure and HLA in healthy donors. Vbeta (60) and Jbeta (13) primers were used in the PCR. The repertoire was sequenced with immunoSEQ multiplex PCR; TCRdb's copy has only in-frame clones and lacks some. Of about 200,000 clones detected, 65% to 90% appear once; the ten largest clones hold 2.3%. What was sequenced was PBMCs. Every receptor here comes from a woman between 45 and 60 years old in good health and CMV-seronegative.

The rearrangement joins TRBV30 to TRBJ1-5, with 8 nucleotides matching TRBD1. V shed 2 bases, J shed 5 bases, and the junction held 2 bases outside the gene matches. The CDR3 sequence is 13 residues long. Germline V gene sequence: CDR1 GTSNPN, CDR2 SVGIG (reference sequence). CDR3 nucleotide sequence: TGTGCCTGGAGTATGGACAGGGATCAGCCCCAGCATTTT. Its protein product is CAWSMDRDQPQHF.

The J gene is TRBJ1-1, the V gene TRBV7-2; D unclear. Germline CDR1 reads SGHTA; CDR2 reads FQGNSA. CDR3 size: 14 residues. With 5 bases removed from V and 0 bases from J, the gap between germline ends came to 10 bases. CDR3 amino acids: CASSPARMNTEAFF. Written as DNA, the CDR3 is TGTGCCAGCAGCCCCGCCAGAATGAACACTGAAGCTTTCTTT.

The J gene is TRBJ2-1, the V gene TRBV19; 8 positions agree with TRBD2. The CDR3 has 17 residues. V lost 6 bases, J lost 0 bases, and 10 bases stayed unmatched. CDR1 is LNHDA, CDR2 SQIVND, per germline (reference sequence). In nucleotides, the CDR3 is TGTGCCAGTAGGCTTCGTAGCGGGGAGAGCTCCTACAATGAGCAGTTCTTC. Its protein product is CASRLRSGESSYNEQFF.

The chain employs TRBV28 and TRBJ1-6; weak D call: TRBD1 (6 bases). V was clipped by 3 bases and J by 5 bases, with 11 bases between them. Germline-derived CDR1 and CDR2 are MDHEN and SYDVKM. The CDR3 is 15 residues long. CDR3 protein: CASSFGQTNNSPLHF. As DNA, the CDR3 is TGTGCCAGCAGTTTTGGACAGACTAATAATTCACCCCTCCACTTT.

The rearrangement links TRBV7-6 to TRBJ2-1, with 13 bases matching TRBD2. Germline-derived CDR1 and CDR2 are SGHVS and FNYEAQ. V dropped 1 base and J dropped 8; count of bases not matched to a gene: 5. The CDR3 is made up of 16 amino acids. The CDR3 DNA sequence: TGTGCCAGCAGCTTAGTGGGGACTAGCGGGATAGATGAGCAGTTCTTC. It yields the protein CASSLVGTSGIDEQFF.

This clone has a single count. The chain is built from TRBV29-1 and TRBJ1-1, with 7 bases identical to TRBD1. From germline, CDR1 is SQVTM and CDR2 ANQGSEA. V shed 1 base, J shed 12 bases, and the junction held 14 bases outside the gene matches. The CDR3 is made up of 14 amino acids. CDR3 sequence reads: CSVEGGTEALKSFF. DNA for the CDR3: TGCAGCGTTGAAGGGGGGACAGAGGCTCTGAAATCTTTCTTT.

This clone has just one count. V and J are TRBV7-2 and TRBJ2-7; 11 nucleotides align to TRBD2. The CDR3 covers 15 residues. CDR1 and CDR2 from the germline V gene are SGHTA and FQGNSA. Trimming at V came to 7 bases and at J to 1 base, leaving 6 bases not matched to a gene. The chain's CDR3 is CASNNLAGGSYEQYF. The DNA for the CDR3 is TGTGCCAGCAATAACCTAGCGGGAGGTTCCTACGAGCAGTACTTC.

The chain has TRBV28 and TRBJ1-5; D call uncertain. This CDR3 has 15 amino acids. CDR1 and CDR2 (germline): MDHEN, SYDVKM. The V end was cut by 3 bases, the J end by 2 bases, with 11 bases between. The CDR3 DNA reads as TGTGCCAGCAGTTTGGTAGTCGCGGGCAATCAGCCCCAGCATTTT. Protein product: CASSLVVAGNQPQHF.

The chain has TRBV15 and TRBJ1-4; unclear D gene. Germline lookup yields CDR1 LNHNV and CDR2 YYDKDF (reference sequence). CDR3 length equals 16 residues. Between the trimmed V and J ends, which lost 0 bases and 7 bases, there was a span of 15 bases. Here the CDR3 reads CATSRDPGGISEKLFF. DNA for the CDR3: TGTGCCACCAGCAGAGATCCCGGCGGAATCTCTGAAAAACTGTTTTTT.

V and J are TRBV7-9 and TRBJ2-7; D possibly corresponds to TRBD2 (6 bases). Trimming shortened V by 5 bases and J by 3 bases, and 17 bases separated the two germline ends. CDR3 length: 15 residues. The germline V gene encodes CDR1 SEHNR and CDR2 FQNEAQ (reference sequence). CDR3 bases: TGTGCCAGCAGCGGGGGGACTGGACTTTACTACGAGCAGTACTTC. Protein sequence: CASSGGTGLYYEQYF.

The gene calls are TRBV4-3 and TRBJ1-1; perhaps TRBD1 as D (5 bases). The CDR3 consists of 14 residues. Between the trimmed V and J ends, which lost 3 bases and 3 bases, there was a span of 11 bases. From germline, CDR1 is LGHNA and CDR2 YSLEER. The CDR3 sequence is CASSHRVSDTEAFF. CDR3 bases: TGCGCCAGCAGCCACAGGGTGTCTGACACTGAAGCTTTCTTT.

J is TRBJ2-7 and V is TRBV7-8; D gene ambiguous. Germline CDR1 SGHVS, CDR2 FQNEAQ. V lost 1 base and J 2 bases, leaving 12 bases between the germline ends. The length of the CDR3 is 15 residues. The CDR3 reads CASSLGAGSAYEQYF. Here the CDR3 DNA reads TGTGCCAGCAGCTTAGGGGCAGGCTCTGCCTACGAGCAGTACTTC.

The chain is built from TRBV9 and TRBJ1-1, with D hard to call. V lost 4 bases and J 0 bases, leaving 7 bases between the germline ends. Per germline, CDR1 SGDLS and CDR2 YYNGEE. The CDR3 is 13 amino acids. CDR3 coding DNA: TGTGCCAGCAGCCCACACATGAACACTGAAGCTTTCTTT. It encodes CASSPHMNTEAFF.

The genes are TRBV11-2 and TRBJ2-7; 8 nucleotides agree with TRBD2. V lost 4 bases, J lost 4 bases, and 15 bases stayed unmatched. The CDR3 consists of 17 residues. Germline CDR1 is SGHAT and CDR2 is FQNNGV. CDR3 protein: CASSSPRKRELWYEQYF. The CDR3 DNA reads TGTGCCAGCAGCTCCCCACGGAAGCGGGAGCTTTGGTACGAGCAGTACTTC.

The chain recombines TRBV7-9 with TRBJ1-5, with TRBD1 matching over 8 bases. The germline CDR1 and CDR2 sequences are SEHNR and FQNEAQ (reference sequence). The CDR3 sequence is 16 residues long. J gave up 4 bases and V 0 bases, and 5 bases lay outside the gene matches. DNA for the CDR3: TGTGCCAGCAGCTTAGCAGGTACAGGGGGGAATCAGCCCCAGCATTTT. It encodes CASSLAGTGGNQPQHF.

V usage is TRBV25-1 and J usage is TRBJ1-3; D is undetermined. Trimming cost V 2 bases and J 9 bases, with 8 bases left between them. Per the germline V gene, CDR1 is MGHDK and CDR2 is SYGVNS. This CDR3 region has 12 residues. CDR3 sequence (DNA): TGTGCCAGCAGTGAAAGTTTCGGCACCATATATTTT. Its protein is CASSESFGTIYF.

The chain has TRBV28 and TRBJ2-7; 10 nucleotides align to TRBD1. This CDR3 has 17 residues. V lost 5 bases to trimming and J lost 6 bases; unmatched junction nucleotides: 16. Germline V CDR1 and CDR2: MDHEN, SYDVKM. CDR3 in amino acids: CASSPQISTGGKVEQYF. The CDR3 DNA reads TGTGCCAGCAGTCCTCAAATATCGACAGGGGGCAAGGTCGAGCAGTACTTC.

The gene calls are TRBV5-1 and TRBJ2-1, with 8 bases identical to TRBD1. Per the germline V gene, CDR1 is SGHRS and CDR2 is YFSETQ. The junction had 12 bases not matched to a gene; V was cut back by 3 bases and J by 1 base. This CDR3 is 18 amino acids long. The CDR3 bases are TGCGCCAGCAGCTGGGACAGGTTGGCCCTCGGTTCCTACAATGAGCAGTTCTTC. Translated: CASSWDRLALGSYNEQFF.

The genes are TRBV4-1 and TRBJ2-5; 11 nucleotides align to TRBD1. The CDR3 is 16 amino acids. Germline V CDR1 and CDR2: MGHRA, YSYEKL. The V gene end was trimmed by 4 bases and the J gene end by 11 bases; junction bases not matched to a gene: 15. CDR3 loop: CASSLRPGQGVDVQYF. CDR3 nucleotides: TGCGCCAGCAGCCTTCGACCGGGACAGGGGGTTGATGTGCAGTACTTC.

This clone was recorded only once. The chain is built from TRBV7-2 and TRBJ2-1; maybe TRBD2 (5 bases). This CDR3 is built from 12 residues. Per germline, CDR1 SGHTA and CDR2 FQGNSA. Trimming pared 5 bases from V and 9 bases from J, leaving 11 bases between. The CDR3 sequence: CASSLYGGEQFF. CDR3 in DNA: TGTGCCAGCAGCCTCTATGGAGGTGAGCAGTTCTTC.

The chain is built from TRBV6-6 and TRBJ2-7, with D hard to call. Germline CDR1 MNHNY, CDR2 SVGAGI (reference sequence). CDR3 size: 13 residues. Trimming took off 0 bases at V and 7 bases at J, with 10 bases between the two ends. In DNA form, the CDR3 reads TGTGCCAGCAGTTACTCCATCTCGAGGGAGCAGTACTTC. Amino acids: CASSYSISREQYF.

The chain is built from TRBV30 and TRBJ1-1; D remains ambiguous. Germline CDR1 and CDR2: GTSNPN and SVGIG (reference sequence). Trimming removed 4 bases from V and 0 bases from J, with 9 bases in between. This CDR3 contains 13 residues. The CDR3 DNA follows: TGTGCCTGGACCTCTCAGTTGAACACTGAAGCTTTCTTT. Translation: CAWTSQLNTEAFF.